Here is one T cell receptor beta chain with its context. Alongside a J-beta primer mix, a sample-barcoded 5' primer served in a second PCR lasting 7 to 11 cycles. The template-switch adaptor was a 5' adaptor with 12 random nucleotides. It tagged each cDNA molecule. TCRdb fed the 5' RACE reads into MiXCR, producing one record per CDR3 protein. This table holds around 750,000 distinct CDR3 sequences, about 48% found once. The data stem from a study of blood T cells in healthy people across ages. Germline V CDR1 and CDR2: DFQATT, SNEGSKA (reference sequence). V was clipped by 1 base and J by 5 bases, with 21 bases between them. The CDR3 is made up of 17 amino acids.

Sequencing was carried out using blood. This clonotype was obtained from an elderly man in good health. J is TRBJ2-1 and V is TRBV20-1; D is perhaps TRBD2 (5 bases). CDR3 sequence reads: CSARVRRRAELNNEQFF. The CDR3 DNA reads TGCAGTGCTAGAGTACGAAGGCGGGCCGAATTAAACAATGAGCAGTTCTTC.